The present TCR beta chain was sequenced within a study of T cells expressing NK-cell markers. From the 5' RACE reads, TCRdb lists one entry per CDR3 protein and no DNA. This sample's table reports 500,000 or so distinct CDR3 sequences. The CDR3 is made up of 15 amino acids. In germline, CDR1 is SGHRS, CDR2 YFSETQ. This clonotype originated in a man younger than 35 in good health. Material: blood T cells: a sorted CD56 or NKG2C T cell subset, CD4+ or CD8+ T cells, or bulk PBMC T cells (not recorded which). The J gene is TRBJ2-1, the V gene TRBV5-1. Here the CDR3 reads CASSLTQISYNEQFF.